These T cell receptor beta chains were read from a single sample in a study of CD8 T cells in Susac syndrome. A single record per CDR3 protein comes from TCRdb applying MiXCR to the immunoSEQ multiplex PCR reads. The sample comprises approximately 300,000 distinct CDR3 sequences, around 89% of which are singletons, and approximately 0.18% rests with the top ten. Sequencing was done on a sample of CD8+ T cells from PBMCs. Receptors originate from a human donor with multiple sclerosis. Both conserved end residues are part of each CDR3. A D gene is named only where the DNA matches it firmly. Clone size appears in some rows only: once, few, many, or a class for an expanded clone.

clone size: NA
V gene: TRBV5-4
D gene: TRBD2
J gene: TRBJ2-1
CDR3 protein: CASSWFFGGSSYNEQFF
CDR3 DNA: TGTGCCAGCAGCTGGTTTTTCGGGGGGAGCTCCTACAATGAGCAGTTCTTC

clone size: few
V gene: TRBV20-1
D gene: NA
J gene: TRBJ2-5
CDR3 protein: CSAAHGTQYF
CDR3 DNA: TGCAGTGCCGCCCATGGGACCCAGTACTTC

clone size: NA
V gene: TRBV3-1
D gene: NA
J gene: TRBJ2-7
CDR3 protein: CASSQEGRSSEQYF
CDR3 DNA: TGTGCCAGCAGCCAAGAGGGCAGGTCGAGCGAGCAGTACTTC

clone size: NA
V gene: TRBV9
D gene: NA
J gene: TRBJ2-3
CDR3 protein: CASSPQADTQYF
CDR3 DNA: TGTGCCAGCAGCCCCCAGGCAGATACGCAGTATTTT

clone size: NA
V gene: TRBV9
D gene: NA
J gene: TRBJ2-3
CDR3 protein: CASSGSISLTDTQYF
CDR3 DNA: TGTGCCAGCAGCGGATCGATCTCCCTCACAGATACGCAGTATTTT

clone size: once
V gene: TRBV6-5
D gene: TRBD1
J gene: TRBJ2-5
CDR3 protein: CASSYGAGTGGRETQYF
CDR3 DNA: TGTGCCAGCAGTTACGGGGCGGGGACAGGGGGGAGAGAGACCCAGTACTTC

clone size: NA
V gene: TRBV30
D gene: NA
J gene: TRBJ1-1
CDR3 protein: CAWTPLNTEAFF
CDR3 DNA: TGTGCCTGGACGCCACTGAACACTGAAGCTTTCTTT

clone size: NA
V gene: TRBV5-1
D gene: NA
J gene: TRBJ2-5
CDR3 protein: CASSPAVFETQYF
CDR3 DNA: TGCGCCAGCAGCCCCGCGGTGTTTGAGACCCAGTACTTC

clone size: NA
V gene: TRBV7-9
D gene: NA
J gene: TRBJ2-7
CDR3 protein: CASSFASGTPSYEQYF
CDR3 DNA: TGTGCCAGCAGCTTTGCTTCCGGGACACCATCCTACGAGCAGTACTTC

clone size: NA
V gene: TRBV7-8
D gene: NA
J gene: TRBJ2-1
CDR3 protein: CASSLFQGGYNEQFF
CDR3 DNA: TGTGCCAGCAGCTTATTTCAGGGAGGCTACAATGAGCAGTTCTTC

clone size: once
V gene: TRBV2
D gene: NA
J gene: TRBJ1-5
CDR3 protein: CASSEVGRSNQPQHF
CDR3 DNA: TGTGCCAGCAGTGAAGTGGGCAGGTCCAATCAGCCCCAGCATTTT

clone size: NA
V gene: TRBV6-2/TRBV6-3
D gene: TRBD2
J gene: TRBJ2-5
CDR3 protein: CASSLTSDRETQYF
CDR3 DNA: TGTGCCAGCAGCCTAACTAGCGACCGAGAGACCCAGTACTTC

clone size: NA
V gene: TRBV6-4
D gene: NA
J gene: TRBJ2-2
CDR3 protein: CASSDRAGDTGELFF
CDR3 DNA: TGTGCCAGCAGTGACCGGGCAGGGGACACCGGGGAGCTGTTTTTT

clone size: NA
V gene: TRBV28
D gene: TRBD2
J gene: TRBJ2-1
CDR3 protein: CASIYSGSSYNEQFF
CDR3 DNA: TGTGCCAGCATTTATAGCGGGAGTAGCTACAATGAGCAGTTCTTC

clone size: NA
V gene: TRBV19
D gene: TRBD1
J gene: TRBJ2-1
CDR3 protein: CASSIGQGVHNEQFF
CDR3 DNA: TGTGCCAGTAGTATAGGACAGGGAGTCCACAATGAGCAGTTCTTC

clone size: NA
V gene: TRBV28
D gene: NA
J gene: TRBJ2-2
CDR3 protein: CASGEGDGELFF
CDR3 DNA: TGTGCCAGCGGCGAGGGGGACGGGGAGCTGTTTTTT

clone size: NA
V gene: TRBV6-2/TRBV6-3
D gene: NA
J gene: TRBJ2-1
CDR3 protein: CASSPGHPVYNEQFF
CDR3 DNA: TGTGCCAGCAGTCCGGGACACCCAGTTTACAATGAGCAGTTCTTC

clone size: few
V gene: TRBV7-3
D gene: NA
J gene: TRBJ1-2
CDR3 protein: CASSLGWGTGYTF
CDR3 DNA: TGTGCCAGCAGCTTAGGTTGGGGGACTGGCTACACCTTC

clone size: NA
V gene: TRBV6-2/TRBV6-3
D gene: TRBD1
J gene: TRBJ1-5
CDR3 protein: CASSPPPDRAQPQHF
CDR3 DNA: TGTGCCAGCAGCCCGCCCCCAGACAGGGCTCAGCCCCAGCATTTT

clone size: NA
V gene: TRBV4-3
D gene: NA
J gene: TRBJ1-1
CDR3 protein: CASSQDGFYTEAFF
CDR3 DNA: TGCGCCAGCAGCCAAGATGGCTTCTATACTGAAGCTTTCTTT

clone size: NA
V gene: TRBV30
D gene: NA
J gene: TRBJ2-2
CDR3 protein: CAWSGGPTGELFF
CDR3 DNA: TGTGCCTGGAGTGGGGGGCCCACCGGGGAGCTGTTTTTT

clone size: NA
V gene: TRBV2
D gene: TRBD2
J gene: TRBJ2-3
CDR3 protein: CASLRGGGYTDTQYF
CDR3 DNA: TGTGCCAGTCTAAGGGGCGGGGGGTATACAGATACGCAGTATTTT

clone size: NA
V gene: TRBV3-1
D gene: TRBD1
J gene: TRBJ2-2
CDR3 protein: CASSQDLGQGRGGELFF
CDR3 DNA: TGTGCCAGCAGCCAAGATCTGGGACAGGGTCGTGGCGGGGAGCTGTTTTTT

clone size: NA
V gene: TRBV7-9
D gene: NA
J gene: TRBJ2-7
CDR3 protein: CASSLGGRSPSYEQYF
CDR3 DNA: TGTGCCAGCAGCTTGGGGGGCAGGTCCCCATCCTACGAGCAGTACTTC

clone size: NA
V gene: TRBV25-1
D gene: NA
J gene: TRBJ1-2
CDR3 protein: CASSEPVTGVYGYTF
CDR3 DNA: TGTGCCAGCAGCGAACCCGTAACAGGTGTTTATGGCTACACCTTC

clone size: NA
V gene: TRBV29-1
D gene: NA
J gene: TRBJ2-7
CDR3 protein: CSVAGEIGTGISYEQYF
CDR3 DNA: TGCAGCGTTGCGGGGGAGATTGGGACCGGGATTAGTTACGAGCAGTACTTC

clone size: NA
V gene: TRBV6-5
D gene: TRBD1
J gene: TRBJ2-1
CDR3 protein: CASSWGQEQFF
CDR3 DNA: TGTGCCAGCAGTTGGGGACAGGAGCAGTTCTTC

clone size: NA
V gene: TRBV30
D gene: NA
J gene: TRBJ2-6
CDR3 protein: CAWSSGLSGANVLTF
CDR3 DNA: TGTGCCTGGAGCAGTGGACTCTCTGGGGCCAACGTCCTGACTTTC

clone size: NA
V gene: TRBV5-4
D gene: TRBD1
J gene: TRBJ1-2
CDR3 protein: CASSILTGNYGYTF
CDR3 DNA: TGTGCCAGCAGCATCCTGACAGGGAACTATGGCTACACCTTC

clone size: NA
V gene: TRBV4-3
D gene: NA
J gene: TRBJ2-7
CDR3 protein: CASSQEQALRHEQYF
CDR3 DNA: TGCGCCAGCAGCCAAGAGCAGGCCCTGAGACACGAGCAGTACTTC

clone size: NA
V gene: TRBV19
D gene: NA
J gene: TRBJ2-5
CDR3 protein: CASSSPGRRDGETQYF
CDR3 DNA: TGTGCCAGTAGTTCCCCGGGTCGGCGAGACGGGGAGACCCAGTACTTC

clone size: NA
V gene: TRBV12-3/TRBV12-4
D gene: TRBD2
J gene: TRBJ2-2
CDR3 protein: CASSSGPGLAGGLPRGSPGELFF
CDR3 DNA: TGTGCCAGCAGTTCAGGACCGGGACTAGCGGGGGGCCTCCCTCGCGGTAGTCCCGGGGAGCTGTTTTTT

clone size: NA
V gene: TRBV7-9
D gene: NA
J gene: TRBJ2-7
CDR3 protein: CASSFPGYKGIVYEQYF
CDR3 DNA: TGTGCCAGCAGCTTCCCGGGCTATAAGGGGATTGTCTACGAGCAGTACTTC

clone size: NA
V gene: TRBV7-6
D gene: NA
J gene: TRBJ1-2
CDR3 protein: CASSPRLGLDGYTF
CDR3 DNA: TGTGCCAGCAGCCCTCGTCTCGGCCTGGATGGCTACACCTTC

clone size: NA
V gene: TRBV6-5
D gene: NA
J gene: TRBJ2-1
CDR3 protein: CASSSAGQGPRSYNEQFF
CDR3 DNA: TGTGCCAGCAGTTCCGCGGGCCAGGGTCCACGATCCTACAATGAGCAGTTCTTC

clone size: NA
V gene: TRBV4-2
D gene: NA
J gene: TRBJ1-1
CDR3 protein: CASTPPDNTEAFF
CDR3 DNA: TGTGCCAGCACCCCACCGGACAACACTGAAGCTTTCTTT